This TCR beta chain was found in a study of shared clonotypes between healthy human individuals. Study-level information: CD8 memory received one plate per donor, CD8 naive two, CD4 memory three and CD4 naive three. Study outcomes and limitations: Between a handful of donors, naive CD4 clonotypes were shared at a level of around 5.2%. In having few donors, the study represented limited genetic and exposure-history diversity.

This clone was detected once. The antigen remains unidentified. The germline V gene has CDR1 SSHAT and CDR2 FNYEAQ (reference sequence). CDR3 length equals 19 residues. The V and J ends lost 5 bases and 2 bases, in that order; junction bases with no gene match: 14. Every subset's genomic DNA went evenly onto several immunoSEQ plates. Some clones are missing from TCRdb's copy, which holds only in-frame ones; the method was immunoSEQ multiplex PCR. The sample holds around 1.5 million clones; 95% to 99% are singletons and the top ten take roughly 0.4%. The V and J genes are TRBV7-7 and TRBJ2-3; 12 nucleotides line up with TRBD2. The sequence derives from a man under 40 in good health. Sequenced: naive CD4+ T cells sorted from blood. Subset here: CD45RA+ positively selected. The CDR3 region has the DNA TGTGCCAGCAGCCCTTCACTACTAGCGGGAGGAGGGCTCACAGATACGCAGTATTTT. The encoded protein is CASSPSLLAGGGLTDTQYF.